This TCR beta chain stems from a study of cytomegalovirus exposure and HLA in healthy donors. General observations from the study: The later analysis indicated that the majority of CMV-associated TCR beta chains appeared HLA-restricted.

This clone was counted once. Its antigen is undetermined. 60 Vbeta and 13 Jbeta primers were used in PCR. Sequenced by immunoSEQ multiplex PCR; TCRdb stores in-frame clones only, minus some. The sample lists some 130,000 clones; 70% to 85% were seen once. Germline CDR1 is WSHSY and CDR2 is SAAADI. The trim removed 0 bases at V and 4 bases at J, leaving 9 bases unmatched. The CDR3 is made up of 17 amino acids. The specimen was PBMCs. This clonotype was sampled from a man aged 50 to 59 in good health and CMV-seronegative. This chain connects TRBV10-2 to TRBJ2-3, with TRBD1 matching over 8 bases. CDR3 sequence (DNA): TGCGCCAGCAGTGAGTCTGGGCCAGGGGGCGCTTCAGATACGCAGTATTTT. Protein sequence: CASSESGPGGASDTQYF.